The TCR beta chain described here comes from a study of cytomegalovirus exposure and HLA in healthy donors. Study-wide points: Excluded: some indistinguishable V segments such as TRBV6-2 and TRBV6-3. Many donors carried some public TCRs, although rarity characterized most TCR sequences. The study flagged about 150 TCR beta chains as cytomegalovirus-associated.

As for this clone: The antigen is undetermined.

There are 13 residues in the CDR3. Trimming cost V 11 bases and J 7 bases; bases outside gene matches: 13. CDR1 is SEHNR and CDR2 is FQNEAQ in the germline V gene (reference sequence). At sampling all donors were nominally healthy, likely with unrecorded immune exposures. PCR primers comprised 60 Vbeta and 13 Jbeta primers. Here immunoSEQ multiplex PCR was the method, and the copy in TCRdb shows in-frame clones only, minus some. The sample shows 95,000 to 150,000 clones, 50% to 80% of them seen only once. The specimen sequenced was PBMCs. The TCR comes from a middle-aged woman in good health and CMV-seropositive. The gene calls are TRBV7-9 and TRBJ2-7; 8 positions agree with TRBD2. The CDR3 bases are TGTGCCTCGGTAGGCGGGGGGTCCTCAGAGCAGTACTTC. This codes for CASVGGGSSEQYF. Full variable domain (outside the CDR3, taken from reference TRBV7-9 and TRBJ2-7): DTGVSQNPRHKITKRGQNVTFRCDPISEHNRLYWYRQTLGQGPEFLTYFQNEAQLEKSRLLSDRFSAERPKGSFSTLEIQRTEQGDSAMYLCASVGGGSSEQYFGPGTRLTVT.